This entry concerns a single T cell receptor (beta chain). The antigen is unknown. This CDR3 comprises 16 residues. Per germline, CDR1 SEHNR and CDR2 FQNEAQ (reference sequence). V dropped 3 bases and J dropped 1 base, with 15 bases sitting between them. This sample is part of a study of CD8 T cells in Susac syndrome. Study-level findings and limits: The study acknowledged a relatively small number of individuals in its TCR sequencing and HLA analysis.

RNA totalling about 0.5 to 1 ug underwent reverse transcription with random hexamers. TCR beta CDR3 was amplified by immunoSEQ covering 54 Vbeta and 13 Jbeta. TCRdb passed the immunoSEQ multiplex PCR reads through MiXCR, listing each CDR3 protein once. Of 150,000 to 200,000 distinct CDR3 sequences listed, approximately 94% were seen once; the top ten hold almost 0.095%. This receptor was taken from a human donor with multiple sclerosis. The V and J genes are TRBV7-9 and TRBJ2-5; D is perhaps TRBD2 (6 bases). Sequencing used CD4+ T cells from PBMCs. CDR3 in DNA: TGTGCCAGCAGCTTGGTTTTTGCGGGGTTCCAAGAGACCCAGTACTTC. Translating gives CASSLVFAGFQETQYF.